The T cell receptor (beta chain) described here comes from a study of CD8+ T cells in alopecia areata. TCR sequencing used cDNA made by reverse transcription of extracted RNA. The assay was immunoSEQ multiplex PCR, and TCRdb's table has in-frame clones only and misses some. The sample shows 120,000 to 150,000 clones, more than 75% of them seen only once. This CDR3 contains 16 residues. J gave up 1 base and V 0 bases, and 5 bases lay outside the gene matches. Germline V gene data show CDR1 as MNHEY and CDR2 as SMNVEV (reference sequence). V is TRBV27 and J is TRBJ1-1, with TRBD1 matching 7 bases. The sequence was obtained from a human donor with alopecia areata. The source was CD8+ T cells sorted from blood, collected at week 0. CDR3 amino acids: CASSLSSYRGNTEAFF. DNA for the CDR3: TGTGCCAGCAGTTTATCGAGTTACAGGGGGAACACTGAAGCTTTCTTT.